This TCR beta chain was identified during a study of blood T cell repertoires in COVID-19. The wider study: Samples came from the United States, Italy and Spain, spanning acute and convalescent COVID-19. PBMCs, B-cell-depleted T cells, or T cells were the source of the cDNA or gDNA that made up the material.

Original methodology: Scientists estimated how many nucleated cells there were by amplifying reference gene primers. Method: immunoSEQ multiplex PCR; TCRdb's copy keeps in-frame clones and lacks some. V and J calls and clone size are given by that table; D and trimming were obtained from the DNA. The repertoire holds about 250,000 clones, with roughly 80% as singletons. The germline CDR1 and CDR2 sequences are SGHRS and YFSETQ. Deletions cut 6 bases from V and 2 bases from J, with 18 bases between. The CDR3 has 15 residues. The sample was peripheral blood. The chain has TRBV5-1 and TRBJ2-7; tentative D call: TRBD2 (6 bases). This TCR was recovered from an elderly man with acute or convalescent COVID-19. CDR3 residues: CASTNGGGTTYEQYF. The CDR3 DNA reads TGCGCCAGCACCAACGGGGGAGGCACCACCTACGAGCAGTACTTC.